This TCR beta chain was observed in a study of shared clonotypes between healthy human individuals. Assay execution took place at the deep level. Per the original data handling: Filtering differed, since immunoSEQ gave only junction sequences and no quality scores. Assay: immunoSEQ multiplex PCR; the TCRdb copy retains only in-frame clones and omits some. Clone size and V and J calls were adopted from that table, with D and trimming inferred from the DNA. The table includes approximately 650,000 clones, around 95% detected once. Terminally differentiated effector memory CD45RA+ cells were excluded from the naive CD8 cells, which were CD45RO-negative and positively selected for CCR7. Study-level results: Even with large depth, rarefaction showed that sorted-subset sequencing was incomplete.

In regard to this clone: Its antigen remains unidentified. A read error may produce the germline difference seen at one junction end.

This TCR derives from a woman aged 25 to 39 in good health. The source material was naive CD8+ T cells sorted from blood.

DNA of the CDR3: TGCAGCGTTGTCCAAGCGGGAGCCGACCGCCCGACTTGGATCTTC. Its protein product is CSVVQAGADRPTWIF. The chain recombines TRBV29-1 with TRBJ2-7; 8 bases fit TRBD2. CDR1 is SQVTM, CDR2 ANQGSEA, per germline. The CDR3 is 15 residues long.